The 29 T cell receptor beta chains in this list originate from one sample, sequenced in a study of blood T cell repertoires in COVID-19. The assay was immunoSEQ multiplex PCR, and TCRdb's table has in-frame clones only and misses some. The sample lists 110,000 to 150,000 clones, just over 85% seen once, with about 4.5% in the top ten. Input material: PBMCs or T cells enriched from blood (not recorded which). The receptors derive from a middle-aged man who had recovered from COVID-19.

This chain uses TRBV19 with TRBJ1-1; 7 bases align to TRBD1. CDR1 is LNHDA and CDR2 is SQIVND in the germline V gene (reference sequence). The V and J ends lost 6 bases and 8 bases, in that order; junction bases with no gene match: 9. The CDR3 extends over 13 amino acids. The CDR3 region is CASRIQGWREAFF. The CDR3 DNA reads as TGTGCCAGTAGGATACAGGGGTGGAGGGAAGCTTTCTTT.

The gene calls are TRBV9 and TRBJ1-6, with D hard to call. V was trimmed by 6 bases and J by 5 bases, leaving 15 bases between them. The CDR3 extends over 15 amino acids. Germline CDR1 and CDR2: SGDLS and YYNGEE. In DNA, the CDR3 is TGTGCCAGCACCGAAAGTCTAGTCAATAATTCACCCCTCCACTTT. Amino acids: CASTESLVNNSPLHF. The whole variable domain, filled in from reference TRBV9 and TRBJ1-6, reads DSGVTQTPKHLITATGQRVTLRCSPRSGDLSVYWYQQSLDQGLQFLIQYYNGEERAKGNILERFSAQQFPDLHSELNLSSLELGDSALYFCASTESLVNNSPLHFGNGTRLTVT.

The chain joins TRBV19 to TRBJ1-1; D remains unclear. This CDR3 is 14 amino acids long. V was clipped by 5 bases and J by 3 bases, with 13 bases between them. The V gene's germline CDR1 is LNHDA and CDR2 SQIVND (reference sequence). The CDR3 nucleotides are TGTGCCAGTAGTGACGGGTGGAAGGACACTGAAGCTTTCTTT. Residues: CASSDGWKDTEAFF.

The chain has TRBV5-4 and TRBJ1-6; possible D gene TRBD1, 6 bases. The germline gives CDR1 SGHNT, CDR2 YYREEE (reference sequence). Trimming took off 4 bases at V and 5 bases at J, with 13 bases between the two ends. The length of the CDR3 is 15 residues. The CDR3 DNA reads as TGTGCCAGCAGCCCCCGGGGGGGCGATAATTCACCCCTCCACTTT. It specifies CASSPRGGDNSPLHF.

The chain combines TRBV28 with TRBJ1-1; D ambiguous. Germline V CDR1 and CDR2: MDHEN, SYDVKM. Trimming removed 3 bases from V and 1 base from J, with 9 bases in between. There are 14 residues in the CDR3. The CDR3 here is CASSLKQTNTEAFF. CDR3 DNA sequence: TGTGCCAGCAGTTTGAAACAGACGAACACTGAAGCTTTCTTT.

The chain is built from TRBV13 and TRBJ2-7, with a possible D match to TRBD1 (5 bases). Germline V lookup: CDR1 PRHDT, CDR2 FYEKMQ (reference sequence). Trimming took off 2 bases at V and 6 bases at J, with 8 bases between the two ends. CDR3 length: 12 residues. The CDR3 nucleotides are TGTGCCAGCAGCTTACGGCAGGGCGAGCAGTACGTC. Translating gives CASSLRQGEQYV.

CDR3 loop: CASSPRDYTEAFF. In DNA, the CDR3 is TGTGCCAGCAGCCCCCGGGACTACACTGAAGCTTTCTTT. The chain has TRBV9 and TRBJ1-1, with D perhaps TRBD1 (5 bases). The ends were cut back, 4 bases at V and 3 bases at J, with 10 bases in the middle. This CDR3 is built from 13 residues. Germline V gives CDR1 SGDLS, CDR2 YYNGEE.

The chain employs TRBV28 and TRBJ2-7; 10 bases are a match to TRBD2. V shed 6 bases, J shed 3 bases, and the junction held 8 bases outside the gene matches. Germline V gene sequence: CDR1 MDHEN, CDR2 SYDVKM. This CDR3 has 15 residues. In nucleotides, the CDR3 is TGTGCCAGCAGCCAAGCAAGCGGGAGGGTCTACGAGCAGTACTTC. Its protein product is CASSQASGRVYEQYF.

The CDR3 reads CASSKGGDSPNTEAFF. The CDR3 bases are TGTGCCAGCAGCAAAGGAGGGGACAGCCCGAACACTGAAGCTTTCTTT. This chain joins TRBV21-1 and TRBJ1-1; TRBD1 is taken as the D call from the table, unchecked against the DNA. TRBV21-1 is designated a pseudogene. The CDR3 length is 16 residues.

The chain carries TRBV19 and TRBJ1-1, with 8 bases fitting TRBD1. Germline V gives CDR1 LNHDA, CDR2 SQIVND (reference sequence). V gave up 0 bases and J gave up 1 base; unmatched junction bases: 4. The length of the CDR3 is 16 residues. CDR3 loop: CASSIEKGQANTEAFF. DNA for the CDR3: TGTGCCAGTAGTATAGAGAAGGGACAGGCGAACACTGAAGCTTTCTTT.

This chain links TRBV11-1 with TRBJ1-3, with TRBD1 as a possible D gene (5 bases). Trimming took off 3 bases at V and 2 bases at J, with 8 bases between the two ends. The CDR3 covers 14 residues. Germline values: CDR1 SGHAT, CDR2 FQDESV (reference sequence). CDR3 in amino acids: CASSFDRAGNTIYF. For the CDR3, the DNA is TGTGCCAGCAGCTTTGACAGAGCTGGAAACACCATATATTTT.

V usage is TRBV3-1 (or the pseudogene TRBV3-2) and J usage is TRBJ1-3; 10 bases are a match to TRBD1. The ends lost 3 bases at V and 4 bases at J; junction bases unmatched: 6. In germline, CDR1 is LGHDT, CDR2 YNNKEL (reference sequence). The CDR3 spans 16 residues. CDR3 protein: CASSHRDRGWGNTIYF. In DNA form, the CDR3 reads TGTGCCAGCAGCCACCGGGACAGGGGTTGGGGAAACACCATATATTTT.

The V call is TRBV7-2, the J call TRBJ1-2, with 10 positions matching TRBD1. V lost 5 bases to trimming and J lost 3 bases; unmatched junction nucleotides: 3. Germline V gene data show CDR1 as SGHTA and CDR2 as FQGNSA. This CDR3 has 14 amino acids. The DNA for the CDR3 is TGTGCCAGCAGCCTAGGGACAGGGGACTATGGCTACACCTTC. Translated: CASSLGTGDYGYTF.

V and J are TRBV6-5 and TRBJ2-2; 7 bases are shared with TRBD2. Germline V gives CDR1 MNHEY, CDR2 SVGAGI. The CDR3 consists of 13 residues. Trimming cost V 11 bases and J 1 base; bases outside gene matches: 4. The CDR3 region is CAVERENTGELFF. The CDR3 nucleotides are TGTGCCGTGGAGCGGGAGAACACCGGGGAGCTGTTTTTT.

The genes are TRBV5-5 and TRBJ2-7; 9 bases are a match to TRBD1. Germline-derived CDR1 and CDR2 are SGHKS and YYEKEE (reference sequence). J gave up 7 bases and V 2 bases, and 10 bases lay outside the gene matches. This CDR3 region has 15 residues. This CDR3 is CASSLIVGTGQEQYV. CDR3 in DNA: TGTGCCAGCAGCTTAATCGTAGGGACAGGGCAGGAGCAGTACGTC.

The CDR3 region is CASSIQGYGYTF. The DNA of the CDR3 is TGTGCCAGCAGTATACAGGGATATGGCTACACCTTC. This rearrangement joins TRBV9 to TRBJ1-2, with D maybe TRBD1 (6 bases). Germline loops: CDR1 SGDLS, CDR2 YYNGEE. Trimming cost V 5 bases and J 5 bases, with 10 bases left between them. The CDR3 covers 12 residues.

The chain couples TRBV16 to TRBJ1-4, with D uncertain. CDR1 is KGHSY and CDR2 is FQNENV in the germline V gene. The V and J ends lost 3 bases and 3 bases respectively, with 11 bases between them. The CDR3 sequence is 15 residues long. The CDR3 sequence is CASSHRGTANEKLFF. The CDR3 DNA follows: TGTGCCAGCAGCCATCGGGGAACGGCTAATGAAAAACTGTTTTTT. Full variable domain (outside the CDR3, taken from reference TRBV16 and TRBJ1-4): GEEVAQTPKHLVRGEGQKAKLYCAPIKGHSYVFWYQQVLKNEFKFLISFQNENVFDETGMPKERFSAKCLPNSPCSLEIQATKLEDSAVYFCASSHRGTANEKLFFGSGTQLSVL.

The chain uses TRBV11-3 and TRBJ2-7; 7 bases are shared with TRBD1. The CDR3 has 15 amino acids. Germline V lookup: CDR1 SGHNT, CDR2 YENEEA. V lost 6 bases, J lost 1 base, and 9 bases stayed unmatched. In DNA form, the CDR3 reads TGTGCCAGCAGTGGGAAGGGGACAGATTCCTACGAGCAGTACTTC. Translated: CASSGKGTDSYEQYF.

The J gene is TRBJ1-5, the V gene TRBV27; 10 bases fit TRBD1. The V gene end was trimmed by 6 bases and the J gene end by 1 base; junction bases not matched to a gene: 12. The germline CDR1 and CDR2 sequences are MNHEY and SMNVEV (reference sequence). The CDR3 spans 18 residues. CDR3 coding DNA: TGTGCCAGCAGCCTTCGGGGGACAGGGGTGTGGAGCAATCAGCCCCAGCATTTT. Translating it yields CASSLRGTGVWSNQPQHF.

The rearrangement uses TRBV10-3 and TRBJ2-3, with 8 bases that match TRBD1. Trimming at V came to 5 bases and at J to 0 bases, leaving 7 bases not matched to a gene. Germline CDR1 ENHRY, CDR2 SYGVKD. This CDR3 has 16 residues. The CDR3 DNA is TGTGCCATCAGTCAGAGACAGGGGATTAGCACAGATACGCAGTATTTT. It yields the protein CAISQRQGISTDTQYF.

The CDR3 DNA reads as TGTGCCAGCAGTCCAGGGGGTGGTGAGCAGTTCTTC. Translating it yields CASSPGGGEQFF. The chain joins TRBV5-6 to TRBJ2-1, with 7 nucleotides matching TRBD1. Germline V gene data show CDR1 as SGHDT and CDR2 as YYEEEE. CDR3 size: 12 residues. Trimming took 5 bases from V and 9 from J; bases not matched to a gene: 5. The full variable domain, rest sourced from reference TRBV5-6 and TRBJ2-1, is DAGVTQSPTHLIKTRGQQVTLRCSPKSGHDTVSWYQQALGQGPQFIFQYYEEEERQRGNFPDRFSGHQFPNYSSELNVNALLLGDSALYLCASSPGGGEQFFGPGTRLTVL.

About this clone itself: Mismatch with germline at one junction end may stem from a read error. The chain recombines TRBV4-1 with TRBJ1-1; 9 nucleotides align to TRBD1. Germline CDR1 MGHRA, CDR2 YSYEKL. This CDR3 has 16 residues. The CDR3 DNA sequence: TGCGCCAGCAGCCCGGGACAGGGTTCAGCTAACCTTGAATCTTTCTTT. Its protein product is CASSPGQGSANLESFF.

The chain is built from TRBV20-1 and TRBJ2-2, with 8 bases that match TRBD1. Germline CDR1 and CDR2: DFQATT and SNEGSKA (reference sequence). The trim removed 3 bases at V and 1 base at J, leaving 10 bases unmatched. This CDR3 region has 17 residues. The CDR3: CSASRTPGTGNTGELFF. DNA for the CDR3: TGCAGTGCTAGTCGCACGCCCGGGACAGGGAACACCGGGGAGCTGTTTTTT.

The gene calls are TRBV5-1 and TRBJ1-1; D call uncertain. The CDR3 is made up of 13 amino acids. The ends were cut back, 4 bases at V and 0 bases at J, with 7 bases in the middle. The germline V gene has CDR1 SGHRS and CDR2 YFSETQ. CDR3 nucleotide sequence: TGCGCCAGCAGCAACCAGGTGAACACTGAAGCTTTCTTT. It yields the protein CASSNQVNTEAFF.

The CDR3 DNA reads as TGTGCCACCAGCAGACGGACAGGGGGCAATGAGCAGTTCTTC. Encoded protein: CATSRRTGGNEQFF. The rearrangement joins TRBV15 to TRBJ2-1; 10 bases fit TRBD1. Germline assignment: CDR1 LNHNV and CDR2 YYDKDF (reference sequence). This CDR3 contains 14 residues. J was trimmed by 6 bases and V by 2 bases; bases with no gene match: 1.

The genes are TRBV7-2 and TRBJ2-7; 13 bases are shared with TRBD2. The ends lost 8 bases at V and 6 bases at J; junction bases unmatched: 4. CDR1 and CDR2 from the germline V gene are SGHTA and FQGNSA. CDR3 length: 13 residues. Written as DNA, the CDR3 is TGTGCCAGCGCGACTAGCGGGGGGAGCGAGCAGTACGTC. Protein: CASATSGGSEQYV.

The chain joins TRBV6-5 to TRBJ1-5; tentatively, D is TRBD1 (5 bases). The germline V gene encodes CDR1 MNHEY and CDR2 SVGAGI. CDR3 length equals 14 residues. V gave up 2 bases and J gave up 4 bases, with 9 bases separating them. CDR3 loop: CASSYRGGNQPQHF. The CDR3, as DNA: TGTGCCAGCAGTTACAGGGGTGGTAATCAGCCCCAGCATTTT.

The chain links TRBV2 to TRBJ2-4; the match to TRBD1 covers 10 bases. Trimming took 4 bases from V and 7 from J; bases not matched to a gene: 10. Germline assignment: CDR1 SNHLY and CDR2 FYNNEI. The CDR3 spans 16 residues. CDR3 nucleotides: TGTGCCAGCAGTGGTAGACAGGGGGCGCAGATGAACATTCAGTACTTC. It specifies CASSGRQGAQMNIQYF.

This chain links TRBV18 with TRBJ2-5; D not resolved. Deletions cut 0 bases from V and 1 base from J, with 12 bases between. The CDR3 runs 16 residues. Germline values: CDR1 KGHSH, CDR2 LQKENI. CDR3 sequence (DNA): TGTGCCAGCTCACCACCAGGTCGACTGACCCAAGAGACCCAGTACTTC. The encoded protein is CASSPPGRLTQETQYF.